This T cell receptor (beta chain) was documented in a study of CD8 T cells in ankylosing spondylitis (dated by TCRdb to about 2017). With respect to the entire study: The study profiled T cell receptor beta repertoires in healthy donors and ankylosing spondylitis patients to find disease-linked TCR variants. The full study cohort was made up of 25 ankylosing spondylitis patients and 108 healthy donors. Peripheral blood was sampled, and synovial fluid was additionally collected from ankylosing spondylitis patients.

The run used an Illumina HiSeq 2500. TCR beta libraries were prepared by quantitative 5'-RACE with molecular barcodes. The paper's processing steps were these. Disease-linked TCR variants were identified with a new computational method built on a probabilistic model of VDJ rearrangement. TCRdb redid the processing of the public reads, applying fastp at Q25 and MiXCR, and retained in-frame beta chains. Each CDR3 protein gets just one entry, which takes the most common genes and DNA from the rows behind it. TCRdb's processing, not the authors', yielded these V and J calls. The sample data list 450,000 to 550,000 distinct CDR3 sequences, and roughly 5% of these were observed just once. Jointly, the top ten make up roughly 3.5% of the sample. The research as a whole found: The disease-linked clones were reported as significantly enriched in matched synovial fluid samples from ankylosing spondylitis patients. Blood from ankylosing spondylitis patients appeared to be characterized by a TCR beta motif made up of several highly homologous amino acid variants. In peripheral blood, the disease-linked clones were found at relatively low frequencies and had a CD8+ phenotype. Some TCR beta motif variants had previously been reported in synovial fluid and blood of reactive arthritis patients, which suggested common disease-initiation mechanisms.

CDR1 and CDR2 are read off the germline V gene as SGHVS and FQNEAQ. V is clipped by 7 bases and J by 2 bases, and the sequence between their germline boundaries is 17 bases long. From cysteine to phenylalanine, the CDR3 is 15 amino acids long. Only the CDR3 part of the read is kept: 45 bases, read in frame from the first base. At least ten counts were recorded for this clonotype. The target of this receptor is not known. No quality values exist for individual bases; no much larger clone is one base distant. This sequence was found in a male donor with ankylosing spondylitis. Sequences were obtained from blood, either unsorted or a sorted T cell fraction (not recorded which). The receptor chain draws on TRBV7-8 and TRBJ2-5, and TRBD1 may be the D gene, going by 6 matching bases. The CDR3 has the sequence CASTQDSSLQETQYF. The DNA is TGTGCCAGCACCCAGGACAGCTCCTTACAAGAGACCCAGTACTTC.